This TCR beta chain was captured in a study of cytomegalovirus exposure and HLA in healthy donors. Study context: Researchers previously reported finding 90 million to 130 million unique TCR beta sequences from 170 million or so T cells.

Primers: 60 Vbeta forward and 13 Jbeta reverse. Only in-frame clones appear in the TCRdb table, and some are missing; sequencing was by immunoSEQ multiplex PCR. The sample lists 130,000 to 150,000 clones; 65% to 90% were seen once. The germline gives CDR1 MNHNY, CDR2 SVGAGI (reference sequence). Trimming removed 11 bases at V and 10 bases at J, with 23 bases between. The CDR3 covers 13 residues. This clone occurred once. The V and J genes are TRBV6-6 and TRBJ1-2, with a weak D call TRBD1 (6 bases). The origin of this receptor is a woman aged 30 to 39 in good health and CMV-seronegative. The specimen sequenced was PBMCs. Here the CDR3 reads CAGNDRSSIDYTF. The CDR3 DNA reads as TGTGCCGGAAACGACAGGTCTTCTATTGACTACACCTTC.